The entry below gives a single TCR beta chain sequence along with its context. Its antigen is not known. This entry belongs to a study of naive and memory T cell subsets. The study's findings and limits: In naive cells, over 85% of TCR sequences were seen only once.

The length of the CDR3 is 15 residues. The V gene end was trimmed by 5 bases and the J gene end by 1 base; junction bases not matched to a gene: 6. From germline, CDR1 is MDHEN and CDR2 SYDVKM. Alpha and beta libraries were amplified separately from the second PCR onward. Four subsets defined by CD45RA and CD27 were sorted after CD3, CD4, CD8 and live/dead staining. Both TRBC1 and TRBC2 were covered by a beta constant-region primer of two equimolar oligonucleotides. Nested alpha and beta constant-region primers with the SP2 primer drove four PCR rounds on ligated cDNA. The cDNA 3' end received a ligated single-stranded oligonucleotide carrying the SP2 primer and a 12-nucleotide UMI. In TCRdb, the UMI-ligation and nested PCR reads were re-called with MiXCR into one record per CDR3 protein. The table shows about 120,000 distinct CDR3 sequences, with roughly 36% occurring only once.

V usage is TRBV28 and J usage is TRBJ2-3; 7 nucleotides match TRBD1. The receptor was derived from a human donor in good health. Sequencing input: central memory CD4+ T cells from blood. CDR3: CASSKTGTGTDTQYF. For the CDR3, the DNA is TGTGCCAGCAGTAAGACCGGGACAGGCACAGATACGCAGTATTTT.